This T cell receptor (beta chain) was identified in a study of control samples from healthy donors and cancer patients. TCRdb keeps only in-frame clones here, not all; method: immunoSEQ multiplex PCR. The data contain around 130,000 clones, about 88% of them singletons. Germline-derived CDR1 and CDR2 are SQVTM and ANQGSEA. V lost 3 bases, J lost 0 bases, and 8 bases lay in between. The CDR3 sequence is 13 residues long. The receptor was isolated from a man in his fifties in good health. V usage is TRBV29-1 and J usage is TRBJ1-1, with no clear D. The sample comprised blood. In DNA, the CDR3 is TGCAGCGTTGATCTGGGGATGAACACTGAAGCTTTCTTT. Protein: CSVDLGMNTEAFF.